This TCR beta chain stems from a study of blood T cell repertoires in COVID-19. At the level of the study: Italy, Spain and the United States were the sources of the convalescent and acute COVID-19 samples. PBMCs, B-cell-depleted T cells, or T cells provided the cDNA or gDNA that made up the material.

Some clones are missing from TCRdb's copy, which holds only in-frame ones; the method was immunoSEQ multiplex PCR. The sample shows roughly 230,000 clones, about 82% of them seen only once. The CDR3 consists of 15 residues. Trimming cost V 2 bases and J 3 bases, with 11 bases left between them. CDR1 is SEHNR, CDR2 FQNEAQ, per germline (reference sequence). The chain links TRBV7-9 to TRBJ1-5, with D possibly TRBD1 on 6 matching bases. The sample consisted of peripheral blood. The clonotype was recovered from a woman aged 55-69 years with active or convalescent COVID-19. CDR3 loop: CASSLTTGNNQPQHF. CDR3 bases: TGTGCCAGCAGCTTAACGACAGGTAACAATCAGCCCCAGCATTTT.